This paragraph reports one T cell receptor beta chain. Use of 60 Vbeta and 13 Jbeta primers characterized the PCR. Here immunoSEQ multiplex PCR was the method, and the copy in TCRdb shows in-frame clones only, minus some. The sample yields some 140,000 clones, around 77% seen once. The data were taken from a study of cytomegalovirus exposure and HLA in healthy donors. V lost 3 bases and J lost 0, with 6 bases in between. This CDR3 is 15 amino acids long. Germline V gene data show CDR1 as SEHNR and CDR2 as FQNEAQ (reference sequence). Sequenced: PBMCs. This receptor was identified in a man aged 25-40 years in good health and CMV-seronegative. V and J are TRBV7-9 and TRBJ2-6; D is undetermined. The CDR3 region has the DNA TGTGCCAGCAGCTTTAGTCCCTCTGGGGCCAACGTCCTGACTTTC. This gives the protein CASSFSPSGANVLTF.